The 21 T cell receptor beta chains below were found in one sample sequenced in a study of blood T cell repertoires in COVID-19. The data were produced by immunoSEQ multiplex PCR, yet TCRdb's version contains in-frame clones alone and is incomplete. The sample lists 200,000 to 250,000 clones, 82% occurring once. Sample: PBMCs or T cells enriched from blood (not recorded which). These receptors were taken from a woman in her sixties who had recovered from COVID-19.

The chain employs TRBV25-1 and TRBJ1-2, with TRBD1 matching 7 bases. Germline V lookup: CDR1 MGHDK, CDR2 SYGVNS. The J segment lost 5 bases and the V segment lost 3 bases, leaving 9 bases of the junction unmatched. The CDR3 sequence is 15 residues long. CDR3 coding DNA: TGTGCCAGCAGTGAGCAGGGGGAAACTCTATATGGCTACACCTTC. Translation gives CASSEQGETLYGYTF.

V gene TRBV11-3 combines with J gene TRBJ2-5, with 7 nucleotides matching TRBD1. The CDR3 is made up of 14 amino acids. Germline loops: CDR1 SGHNT, CDR2 YENEEA. After removal of 5 bases from V and 2 bases from J, the junction contained 5 bases not matched to a gene. The DNA for the CDR3 is TGTGCCAGCAGCATGGGGACAGCACAAGAGACCCAGTACTTC. It translates to CASSMGTAQETQYF.

The chain uses TRBV9 and TRBJ2-7; a weak D match, TRBD1 (6 bases). Germline V gene lookup returns CDR1 SGDLS and CDR2 YYNGEE. The germline V and J ends were trimmed by 4 bases and 4 bases, with 15 bases remaining between them. The CDR3 totals 14 residues. The CDR3 loop reads CASSIRPGTYEQYF. For the CDR3, the DNA is TGTGCCAGCAGCATCCGTCCCGGGACATACGAGCAGTACTTC.

This chain links TRBV29-1 with TRBJ2-7; D possibly corresponds to TRBD1 (5 bases). This CDR3 spans 14 amino acids. Looked up from germline, CDR1 is SQVTM and CDR2 is ANQGSEA. Trimming left V 7 bases short and J 1 base short, with 17 bases between. This CDR3 reads CSALRARDSYEQYF. The CDR3, as DNA: TGCAGCGCCCTCAGGGCTCGTGATTCCTACGAGCAGTACTTC.

On this clone itself: Other DNA sequences of this sample code for an identical CDR3. The chain links TRBV19 to TRBJ1-4; 9 bases match TRBD1. V shed 4 bases, J shed 8 bases, and the junction held 5 bases outside the gene matches. The CDR3 has 14 amino acids. Germline CDR1 and CDR2: LNHDA and SQIVND (reference sequence). CDR3 region: CASSTGQGREKLFF. The DNA of the CDR3 is TGTGCCAGTAGTACGGGACAGGGCCGGGAAAAACTGTTTTTT.

V and J are TRBV19 and TRBJ1-6; D might be TRBD1 (6 bases). The CDR3 length is 13 residues. Germline CDR1 LNHDA, CDR2 SQIVND (reference sequence). Trimming left V 9 bases short and J 9 bases short, with 15 bases between. CDR3 bases: TGTGCCAGCGGACAGCCGGGCGGTTCACCCCTCCACTTT. It yields the protein CASGQPGGSPLHF.

The chain combines TRBV6-5 with TRBJ1-3; D gene ambiguous. CDR3 length equals 11 residues. V lost 6 bases and J 4 bases, leaving 4 bases between the germline ends. In germline, CDR1 is MNHEY, CDR2 SVGAGI. CDR3 sequence (DNA): TGTGCCAGCAGGGGCGGAAACACCATATATTTT. Protein: CASRGGNTIYF.

The chain carries TRBV7-8 and TRBJ2-7, with a weak D call TRBD1 (6 bases). The V gene's germline CDR1 is SGHVS and CDR2 FQNEAQ. The CDR3 has 14 amino acids. Between the trimmed V and J ends, which lost 8 bases and 6 bases, there was a span of 20 bases. The CDR3 DNA reads as TGTGCCAGCGGACCACAGGGTATCCCCTCCGAGCAGTACTTC. It translates to CASGPQGIPSEQYF.

For this clone: This may come from a read error, since a much larger clone is one base off. V usage is TRBV7-2 and J usage is TRBJ2-7; D unclear. The CDR3 consists of 13 residues. Germline CDR1 reads SGHTA; CDR2 reads FQGNSA. Trimming took off 2 bases at V and 0 bases at J, with 5 bases between the two ends. Written as DNA, the CDR3 is TGTGCCAGCAGCTTATTCAGCTCCTACGAGCAGTACTTC. This translates into CASSLFSSYEQYF.

About this clone itself: The same CDR3 can be traced to other DNA sequences in this sample. The chain is built from TRBV7-2 and TRBJ2-7; 9 nucleotides agree with TRBD2. V shed 6 bases and J 0 bases; nucleotides not matched to a gene: 3. Germline CDR1 and CDR2: SGHTA and FQGNSA. This CDR3 region has 14 residues. The CDR3 DNA is TGTGCCAGCAGTTTGACTAGCGGCTCCTACGAGCAGTACTTC. Translating gives CASSLTSGSYEQYF.

This clone was seen more than once but under ten times. The chain couples TRBV19 to TRBJ1-4; no firm D call. The V gene's germline CDR1 is LNHDA and CDR2 SQIVND (reference sequence). Trimming stripped 4 bases from V and 9 bases from J, with 12 bases between. CDR3 length equals 13 residues. The DNA of the CDR3 is TGTGCCAGTAGTAGTGAGGCCCCGAAAAAACTGTTTTTT. As protein: CASSSEAPKKLFF.

This chain links TRBV6-5 with TRBJ1-2; 7 bases line up with TRBD1. The CDR3 has 16 amino acids. The V gene end was trimmed by 0 bases and the J gene end by 4 bases; junction bases not matched to a gene: 8. In germline, CDR1 is MNHEY, CDR2 SVGAGI. In DNA form, the CDR3 reads TGTGCCAGCAGTTACTCCCCGGGACAGTCTTTCTATGGCTACACCTTC. This translates into CASSYSPGQSFYGYTF.

The chain carries TRBV5-5 and TRBJ2-2; 8 bases agree with TRBD2. The length of the CDR3 is 14 residues. Trimming took 6 bases from V and 1 from J; bases not matched to a gene: 2. Per the germline V gene, CDR1 is SGHKS and CDR2 is YYEKEE (reference sequence). In DNA form, the CDR3 reads TGTGCCAGCACCGGGGGGGTGAACACCGGGGAGCTGTTTTTT. This encodes CASTGGVNTGELFF.

The chain carries TRBV18 and TRBJ1-2; D uncertain. The CDR3 spans 15 residues. V was clipped by 0 bases and J by 4 bases, with 12 bases between them. Germline CDR1 reads KGHSH; CDR2 reads LQKENI. CDR3 sequence (DNA): TGTGCCAGCTCACCACCGTCAGGAGGAAGCTATGGCTACACCTTC. Translated: CASSPPSGGSYGYTF.

This clone appeared a few times. CDR3 amino acids: CASSRGANYGYTF. The CDR3 region has the DNA TGTGCCAGCAGTCGGGGGGCAAACTATGGCTACACCTTC. The chain carries TRBV12-3 or TRBV12-4 and TRBJ1-2; possible D gene TRBD1, 6 bases. V dropped 5 bases and J dropped 2 bases, with 9 bases sitting between them. This CDR3 spans 13 amino acids.

This clone was detected a few times. This chain connects TRBV2 to TRBJ2-3; 9 bases map to TRBD2. Germline-derived CDR1 and CDR2 are SNHLY and FYNNEI. Trimming at V came to 0 bases and at J to 2 bases, leaving 9 bases not matched to a gene. The length of the CDR3 is 18 residues. The DNA of the CDR3 is TGTGCCAGCAGTGAAGCATTGAGCGGGAGGTACTTCACAGATACGCAGTATTTT. Amino acids: CASSEALSGRYFTDTQYF. The full variable domain, completed using reference TRBV2 and TRBJ2-3, is EPEVTQTPSHQVTQMGQEVILRCVPISNHLYFYWYRQILGQKVEFLVSFYNNEISEKSEIFDDQFSVERPDGSNFTLKIRSTKLEDSAMYFCASSEALSGRYFTDTQYFGPGTRLTVL.

The V gene is TRBV13, the J gene TRBJ1-1; the D is unclear. Trimming stripped 5 bases from V and 1 base from J, with 8 bases between. The CDR3 runs 13 residues. CDR1 PRHDT and CDR2 FYEKMQ come from the germline V gene (reference sequence). In DNA, the CDR3 is TGTGCCAGCAGCCCCCCTTCGAACACTGAAGCTTTCTTT. Translation: CASSPPSNTEAFF. Based on the CDR3 plus reference TRBV13 and TRBJ1-1, the full variable domain is AAGVIQSPRHLIKEKRETATLKCYPIPRHDTVYWYQQGPGQDPQFLISFYEKMQSDKGSIPDRFSAQQFSDYHSELNMSSLELGDSALYFCASSPPSNTEAFFGQGTRLTVV.

J is TRBJ1-2 and V is TRBV19; 7 bases match TRBD1. Germline V gene data show CDR1 as LNHDA and CDR2 as SQIVND (reference sequence). V was pared by 0 bases and J by 5 bases, with 9 bases of the junction left unmatched. This CDR3 region has 16 residues. CDR3 nucleotide sequence: TGTGCCAGTAGTATAGATTCATTGGGACAGACGTATGGCTACACCTTC. Its translation: CASSIDSLGQTYGYTF. The whole variable domain, remainder taken from reference TRBV19 and TRBJ1-2, is DGGITQSPKYLFRKEGQNVTLSCEQNLNHDAMYWYRQDPGQGLRLIYYSQIVNDFQKGDIAEGYSVSREKKESFPLTVTSAQKNPTAFYLCASSIDSLGQTYGYTFGSGTRLTVV.

The rearrangement joins TRBV6-1 to TRBJ2-2; TRBD2 is a possible D gene (6 bases). The CDR3 is made up of 15 amino acids. CDR1 MNHNS and CDR2 SASEGT come from the germline V gene. The V end was cut by 1 base, the J end by 1 base, with 7 bases between. The CDR3 sequence is CASSEVGRNTGELFF. CDR3 coding DNA: TGTGCCAGCAGTGAAGTCGGGAGGAACACCGGGGAGCTGTTTTTT.

The chain carries TRBV4-3 and TRBJ2-7, with D possibly matching TRBD1 (6 bases). The CDR3 is 16 residues long. Germline lookup yields CDR1 LGHNA and CDR2 YSLEER. Trimming removed 0 bases at V and 3 bases at J, with 15 bases between. The CDR3 protein is CASSQDTGMRSYEQYF. The CDR3 nucleotides read TGCGCCAGCAGCCAAGACACAGGGATGAGAAGCTACGAGCAGTACTTC.

The chain links TRBV19 to TRBJ1-1, with a tentative D call TRBD1 (5 bases). The CDR3 consists of 13 residues. The germline V gene has CDR1 LNHDA and CDR2 SQIVND (reference sequence). The germline V and J ends were trimmed by 10 bases and 2 bases, with 14 bases remaining between them. This CDR3 reads CATNRGRNTEAFF. DNA of the CDR3: TGTGCCACTAATAGGGGCAGAAACACTGAAGCTTTCTTT.